This entry lists 15 T cell receptor beta chains sequenced from one sample in a study of regulatory T cells in long-lasting Graves disease. Noted time point: newly diagnosed GD, antithyroid drugs for less than 3 months. PBMC-extracted RNA yielded the TCR library. Library construction for TCR beta used iRepertoire HTBI primers and Arm-PCR of CDR3 regions. TCRdb analysed the multiplex PCR reads with MiXCR anew, one entry per CDR3 protein. The top ten clones hold about 20% of a sample with around 400,000 distinct CDR3 sequences, around a sixth of them seen once. This specimen was peripheral blood mononuclear cells (PBMCs), taken at new diagnosis, from a patient treated with antithyroid drugs. The receptors shown here come from a female donor with Graves disease.

This clonotype was counted a few times. The chain recombines TRBV5-1 with TRBJ1-1; weak D call: TRBD1 (5 bases). This CDR3 has 14 amino acids. Germline assignment: CDR1 SGHRS and CDR2 YFSETQ. V gave up 4 bases and J gave up 8 bases, with 18 bases separating them. The CDR3 protein is CASSTGHRSTEAFF. Here the CDR3 DNA reads TGCGCCAGCAGCACCGGACACCGGAGCACCGAAGCTTTCTTT.

The gene calls are TRBV12-3 or TRBV12-4 and TRBJ2-3; unclear D gene. The CDR3 runs to 14 residues. The germline V and J ends were trimmed by 4 bases and 4 bases, with 12 bases remaining between them. The CDR3 protein is CASSYRQTADTQYF. For the CDR3, the DNA is TGTGCCAGCAGTTATAGGCAGACCGCAGATACGCAGTATTTT.

This clonotype was seen many times. V gene TRBV3-1 combines with J gene TRBJ2-5, with 13 bases lining up with TRBD2. The germline V gene has CDR1 LGHDT and CDR2 YNNKEL (reference sequence). There are 17 residues in the CDR3. Trimming cost V 5 bases and J 4 bases; bases outside gene matches: 10. The CDR3 nucleotides are TGTGCCAGCAGCACCGGGACTAGCGGGGTATATAGAGAGACCCAGTACTTC. Translation gives CASSTGTSGVYRETQYF.

This clonotype was seen many times. J is TRBJ2-1 and V is TRBV11-2, with D uncertain. Trimming took off 5 bases at V and 6 bases at J, with 11 bases between the two ends. CDR1 SGHAT and CDR2 FQNNGV come from the germline V gene. This CDR3 is 13 amino acids long. The CDR3 is CASSRSSSNEQFF. The CDR3 DNA is TGTGCCAGCAGCCGCTCTAGTTCCAATGAGCAGTTCTTC.

This clonotype turned up a few times. V and J are TRBV7-9 and TRBJ1-4, with D uncertain. The CDR3 has 15 residues. Germline V gene lookup returns CDR1 SEHNR and CDR2 FQNEAQ (reference sequence). Trimming shortened V by 5 bases and J by 2 bases, and 12 bases separated the two germline ends. CDR3 sequence: CASSVGSATNEKLFF. CDR3 DNA sequence: TGTGCCAGCAGCGTAGGGAGCGCTACTAATGAAAAACTGTTTTTT. Full variable domain (rest looked up from reference TRBV7-9 and TRBJ1-4): DTGVSQNPRHKITKRGQNVTFRCDPISEHNRLYWYRQTLGQGPEFLTYFQNEAQLEKSRLLSDRFSAERPKGSFSTLEIQRTEQGDSAMYLCASSVGSATNEKLFFGSGTQLSVL.

Many counts were recorded for this clonotype. The gene calls are TRBV11-1 and TRBJ2-1, with TRBD2 matching over 7 bases. Germline CDR1 reads SGHAT; CDR2 reads FQDESV (reference sequence). The ends lost 8 bases at V and 9 bases at J; junction bases unmatched: 10. This CDR3 is 13 amino acids long. The CDR3 sequence: CASGRLGGSEQFF. DNA of the CDR3: TGTGCCAGCGGACGTCTGGGAGGGAGTGAGCAGTTCTTC.

This clonotype was seen repeatedly, ten times or more. The V gene is TRBV11-2, the J gene TRBJ2-7; 10 nucleotides agree with TRBD1. Germline assignment: CDR1 SGHAT and CDR2 FQNNGV. The CDR3 is 16 amino acids. The J segment lost 4 bases and the V segment lost 5 bases, leaving 11 bases of the junction unmatched. The CDR3 loop reads CASSHPLDRGSYEQYF. The CDR3 nucleotides are TGTGCCAGCAGCCACCCTCTGGACAGGGGGTCGTACGAGCAGTACTTC.

This clonotype was seen ten or more times. This chain links TRBV7-9 with TRBJ2-1; 8 bases are shared with TRBD2. CDR3 length: 15 residues. Germline V lookup: CDR1 SEHNR, CDR2 FQNEAQ (reference sequence). V lost 2 bases and J lost 4; bases outside the gene matches: 4. This CDR3 is CASSLMAGGYNEQFF. Written as DNA, the CDR3 is TGTGCCAGCAGCTTAATGGCGGGAGGTTACAATGAGCAGTTCTTC.

This clonotype was counted between two and nine times. This likely comes from a read error, as the CDR3 has no conserved phenylalanine or tryptophan at its end. The chain couples TRBV7-2 to TRBJ1-1; no firm D call. Germline CDR1 and CDR2: SGHTA and FQGNSA. V lost 3 bases to trimming and J lost 3 bases, with 2 bases between them. The CDR3 consists of 11 residues. Written as DNA, the CDR3 is TGTGCCAGCAGCTTCGACACTGAAGCTTTCCTT. Translating gives CASSFDTEAFL.

The J gene is TRBJ1-5, the V gene TRBV19; no clear D gene. This CDR3 is built from 14 residues. V lost 5 bases and J 0 bases, leaving 8 bases between the germline ends. Germline V lookup: CDR1 LNHDA, CDR2 SQIVND (reference sequence). The CDR3 coding sequence is TGTGCCAGTAGTGTGGACGGTAGCAATCAGCCCCAGCATTTT. Translated, it gives CASSVDGSNQPQHF.

This clonotype was detected a few times. The rearrangement uses TRBV27 and TRBJ1-1, with a weak D call TRBD1 (5 bases). The CDR3 length is 16 residues. Germline V lookup: CDR1 MNHEY, CDR2 SMNVEV (reference sequence). V was clipped by 4 bases and J by 1 base, with 16 bases between them. CDR3 nucleotides: TGTGCCAGCAGTTCATTCAGCACGGGGCCGAACACTGAAGCTTTCTTT. This codes for CASSSFSTGPNTEAFF.

There are a few counts of this clonotype. The chain recombines TRBV27 with TRBJ2-1; D gene ambiguous. The J call may be mistaken, given a closer DNA end match to TRBJ2-5. The CDR3 runs to 14 residues. Germline lookup yields CDR1 MNHEY and CDR2 SMNVEV (reference sequence). This chain's CDR3 is CASSPDIDQETQYF. CDR3 sequence (DNA): TGTGCCAGCAGTCCCGATATCGACCAAGAGACCCAGTACTTC.

Ten or more counts support this clonotype. This chain connects TRBV6-2 or TRBV6-3 to TRBJ1-1; tentatively, D is TRBD1 (5 bases). The CDR3 has 16 residues. Trimming cost V 4 bases and J 1 base, with 16 bases left between them. CDR1 is MNHEY and CDR2 is SVGEGT in the germline V gene. Here the CDR3 reads CASSWAPGLPNTEAFF. In DNA, the CDR3 is TGTGCCAGCAGTTGGGCTCCGGGACTCCCGAACACTGAAGCTTTCTTT.

This clonotype has at least ten counts. V and J are TRBV12-5 and TRBJ1-1; the D is unclear. Germline lookup yields CDR1 LGHNT and CDR2 FRNRAP. Trimming took 5 bases from V and 1 from J, leaving 8 bases between them. CDR3 length: 13 residues. CDR3 nucleotides: TGTGCTAGTGGTCCCGGGGAGAACACTGAAGCTTTCTTT. Residues: CASGPGENTEAFF.

This clonotype was seen a few times. The germline gene is not matched at one end of the junction; a read error may be the cause. J is TRBJ2-5 and V is TRBV9; 12 bases map to TRBD2. The CDR3 runs 17 residues. Germline CDR1 reads SGDLS; CDR2 reads YYNGEE. The CDR3 bases are TGTGCCAGCAACGTAGGTCCTCGACTAGCGGGAGCCGAGACCCAGTACTTC. It encodes CASNVGPRLAGAETQYF.